This TCR beta chain came from a study of technical replicates of blood from several donors. Trimming took 5 bases from V and 5 from J; bases not matched to a gene: 7. This CDR3 spans 15 amino acids. CDR1 and CDR2 from the germline V gene are SNHLY and FYNNEI. Some clones are missing from TCRdb's copy, which holds only in-frame ones; the method was immunoSEQ multiplex PCR. The sample holds approximately 73,000 clones; 96% are singletons and the top ten take about 0.34%. Sequencing was done on a sample of T cells isolated from PBMCs. The V and J genes are TRBV2 and TRBJ2-7; 12 nucleotides line up with TRBD2. This TCR was sampled from a human donor in good health. The chain's CDR3 is CASSPPGLAGNEQYF. The CDR3, as DNA: TGTGCCAGCAGTCCACCAGGACTAGCGGGGAACGAGCAGTACTTC.